The 9 T cell receptor beta chains reported below all come from one sample, sequenced in a study of control samples from healthy donors and cancer patients. Some clones are missing from TCRdb's copy, which holds only in-frame ones; the method was immunoSEQ multiplex PCR. The sample has about 150,000 clones; 80% to 95% are singletons. Sequences were obtained from blood. Receptors originate from a man between 18 and 29 years old in good health.

This rearrangement joins TRBV27 to TRBJ1-1, with unresolved D. The CDR3 is 13 amino acids. Trimming cost V 3 bases and J 7 bases, with 12 bases left between them. CDR1 and CDR2 (germline): MNHEY, SMNVEV (reference sequence). The CDR3 bases are TGTGCCAGCAGTTTTAAGAGAGAAATTGAAGCTTTCTTT. Amino acids: CASSFKREIEAFF.

The rearrangement joins TRBV4-2 to TRBJ2-7, with 11 bases that match TRBD1. The germline V gene encodes CDR1 LGHNA and CDR2 YNFKEQ. J was trimmed by 5 bases and V by 1 base; bases with no gene match: 1. The CDR3 is 14 residues long. In nucleotides, the CDR3 is TGTGCCAGCAGCCAAGGGACAGGGGGCGACGAGCAGTACTTC. Its protein is CASSQGTGGDEQYF.

The chain is built from TRBV10-3 and TRBJ2-2, with unresolved D. Trimming took off 0 bases at V and 0 bases at J, with 8 bases between the two ends. The CDR3 extends over 16 amino acids. CDR1 and CDR2 from the germline V gene are ENHRY and SYGVKD. DNA of the CDR3: TGTGCCATCAGTGAGTCCCCCGGGCCGAACACCGGGGAGCTGTTTTTT. Translated: CAISESPGPNTGELFF.

This chain joins TRBV5-1 and TRBJ2-3, with TRBD1 as a possible D gene (5 bases). Per the germline V gene, CDR1 is SGHRS and CDR2 is YFSETQ. The CDR3 has 15 amino acids. V was shortened by 4 bases and J by 3 bases, with 15 bases between the two germline ends. CDR3 amino acids: CASSHESTETDTQYF. The CDR3 DNA reads as TGCGCCAGCAGCCACGAATCGACAGAGACAGATACGCAGTATTTT.

This chain uses TRBV6-4 with TRBJ2-1, with D possibly matching TRBD2 (5 bases). CDR1 and CDR2 (germline): MRHNA, SNTAGT. The CDR3 has 15 amino acids. Deletions cut 0 bases from V and 3 bases from J, with 9 bases between. CDR3 sequence: CASSDSLGDYNEQFF. CDR3 bases: TGTGCCAGCAGTGACTCTCTCGGGGACTACAATGAGCAGTTCTTC.

The gene calls are TRBV7-2 and TRBJ2-5; possibly TRBD1 or TRBD2 for D (5 bases each). This CDR3 region has 16 residues. V was cut by 1 base and J by 4 bases, with 16 bases left in between. CDR1 SGHTA and CDR2 FQGNSA come from the germline V gene. The DNA for the CDR3 is TGTGCCAGCAGCTTAGTCTTCCAGAGGGGTGCAGAGACCCAGTACTTC. Translated, it gives CASSLVFQRGAETQYF.

This chain links TRBV7-8 with TRBJ2-1; TRBD2 is a possible D gene (5 bases). This CDR3 has 12 residues. V was trimmed by 2 bases and J by 10 bases, leaving 9 bases between them. Per germline, CDR1 SGHVS and CDR2 FQNEAQ. The CDR3 DNA is TGTGCCAGCAGCTTATCCTCGGGAGAGCAGTTCTTC. Protein product: CASSLSSGEQFF.

The chain combines TRBV18 with TRBJ1-1; D remains unclear. Trimming left V 6 bases short and J 1 base short, with 15 bases between. The CDR3 is 15 residues long. Germline V gene data show CDR1 as KGHSH and CDR2 as LQKENI. The CDR3 region has the DNA TGTGCCAGCTCGCCCCTCGCGGCTCAGAACACTGAAGCTTTCTTT. The encoded protein is CASSPLAAQNTEAFF.

This chain uses TRBV4-1 with TRBJ2-1; D uncertain. Trimming removed 4 bases at V and 0 bases at J, with 4 bases between. Germline loops: CDR1 MGHRA, CDR2 YSYEKL. This CDR3 has 13 amino acids. CDR3 sequence: CASSPPSYNEQFF. In DNA, the CDR3 is TGCGCCAGCAGCCCACCCTCCTACAATGAGCAGTTCTTC.